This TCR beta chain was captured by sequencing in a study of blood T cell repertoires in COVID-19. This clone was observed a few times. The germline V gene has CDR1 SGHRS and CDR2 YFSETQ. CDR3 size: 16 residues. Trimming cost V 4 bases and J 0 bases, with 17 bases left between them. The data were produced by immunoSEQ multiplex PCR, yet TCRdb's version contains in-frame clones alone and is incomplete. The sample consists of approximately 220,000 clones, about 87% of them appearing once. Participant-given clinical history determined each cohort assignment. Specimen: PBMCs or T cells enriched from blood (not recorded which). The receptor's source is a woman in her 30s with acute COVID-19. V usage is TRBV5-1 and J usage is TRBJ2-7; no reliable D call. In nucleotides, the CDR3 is TGCGCCAGCAGCCTTAATACCAGGATCAGCTCCTACGAGCAGTACTTC. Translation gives CASSLNTRISSYEQYF.